These 26 T cell receptor beta chains originate from one sample sequenced in a study of Graves' ophthalmopathy and Graves' hyperthyroidism. The study amplified TCR beta CDR3 regions using RNA transcripts. Second-round multiplex PCR came after a first-round RT-PCR that employed HTBI primers. TCRdb reanalysed the multiplex PCR reads using MiXCR and keeps one entry per CDR3 protein. The table has 650,000 to 900,000 distinct CDR3 sequences, 35% to 50% seen once. The sequencing input was peripheral blood. These receptors were obtained from an adult man with Graves' ophthalmopathy.

This clonotype was counted ten times or more. This chain links TRBV5-8 with TRBJ2-5, with D possibly matching TRBD1 (5 bases). Trimming stripped 2 bases from V and 2 bases from J, with 10 bases between. Germline V gene data show CDR1 as SGHTS and CDR2 as YDEGEE. The CDR3 has 14 amino acids. CDR3 DNA: TGTGCCAGCAGCTTAGGGGTAACTCAAGAGACCCAGTACTTC. This gives the protein CASSLGVTQETQYF.

This chain joins TRBV25-1 and TRBJ1-3; D uncertain. CDR1 MGHDK and CDR2 SYGVNS come from the germline V gene. Trimming removed 6 bases at V and 0 bases at J, with 12 bases between. This CDR3 has 15 residues. The CDR3 here is CASSLLGNSGNTIYF. In nucleotides, the CDR3 is TGTGCCAGCAGCTTGTTGGGGAACTCTGGAAACACCATATATTTT.

This clonotype was counted at least ten times. The chain employs TRBV10-3 and TRBJ2-7, with 10 bases lining up with TRBD2. The germline CDR1 and CDR2 sequences are ENHRY and SYGVKD. The CDR3 extends over 14 amino acids. The junction had 4 bases not matched to a gene; V was cut back by 4 bases and J by 4 bases. In nucleotides, the CDR3 is TGTGCCATCAGTGCTAGCGGGAGAACATACGAGCAGTACTTC. Residues: CAISASGRTYEQYF.

The chain uses TRBV19 and TRBJ1-5, with 7 bases fitting TRBD1. In germline, CDR1 is LNHDA, CDR2 SQIVND (reference sequence). V lost 9 bases and J lost 7; bases outside the gene matches: 12. The CDR3 has 14 amino acids. In nucleotides, the CDR3 is TGTGCCAGCTCGGCGGAAGGGGGCGGACAGCCCCAGCATTTT. It specifies CASSAEGGGQPQHF.

This clonotype was seen more than once but under ten times. The genes are TRBV7-9 and TRBJ1-1; a possible D gene is TRBD1 (5 bases). Germline loops: CDR1 SEHNR, CDR2 FQNEAQ (reference sequence). This CDR3 spans 15 amino acids. Trimming removed 6 bases at V and 0 bases at J, with 14 bases between. The CDR3 DNA sequence: TGTGCCAGCAGATTGCAGGGAGGCTTGAACACTGAAGCTTTCTTT. This encodes CASRLQGGLNTEAFF.

The chain is built from TRBV25-1 and TRBJ2-2, with TRBD2 matching 14 bases. The CDR3 has 18 residues. Unmatched junction bases numbered 14, after V lost 5 bases and J lost 9 bases. Germline V gene data show CDR1 as MGHDK and CDR2 as SYGVNS. As DNA, the CDR3 is TGTGCCAGCAGTCTGAAAGCTACCGGGACTAGCGGGAGTCGGGAGCTGTTTTTT. Its translation is CASSLKATGTSGSRELFF.

This clonotype was seen only once. V is TRBV12-1 and J is TRBJ1-1; the D call of TRBD1 is as the table states it, not checked on the DNA. TRBV12-1 is recorded as a pseudogene. The CDR3 extends over 14 amino acids. CDR3 sequence: CASSWGLPLTEAFF. For the CDR3, the DNA is TGTGCCAGCAGCTGGGGCTTGCCCCTCACTGAAGCTTTCTTT.

This clonotype was detected many times. Germline is not matched at one junction end, which may reflect a read error. The chain employs TRBV7-6 and TRBJ2-7, with a possible D match to TRBD2 (5 bases). In germline, CDR1 is SGHVS, CDR2 FNYEAQ. This CDR3 spans 13 amino acids. Written as DNA, the CDR3 is TGTGCCAGCAGCCTAGCCGCTCAGTACGAGCAGTACTTC. Translation gives CASSLAAQYEQYF.

This clonotype was recorded only once. The V and J genes are TRBV20-1 and TRBJ1-2; a possible D gene is TRBD1 (6 bases). V lost 2 bases and J lost 4, with 20 bases in between. The CDR3 is 16 amino acids. Germline V gives CDR1 DFQATT, CDR2 SNEGSKA (reference sequence). CDR3 nucleotide sequence: TGCAGTGCTAGACCGAATTTACAGGGATCTATCTATGGCTACACCTTC. It specifies CSARPNLQGSIYGYTF.

This clonotype was detected ten times or more. V is TRBV7-9 and J is TRBJ1-4; D is unresolved. Germline CDR1 is SEHNR and CDR2 is FQNEAQ (reference sequence). The CDR3 consists of 13 residues. Trimming pared 3 bases from V and 10 bases from J, leaving 12 bases between. The CDR3 DNA reads TGTGCCAGCAGCTTCGGCGAAGGTGTAAAACTGTTTTTT. It codes for CASSFGEGVKLFF.

This clonotype was detected only a few times. The V and J genes are TRBV2 and TRBJ1-1; D is unclear. The CDR3 totals 14 residues. Germline loops: CDR1 SNHLY, CDR2 FYNNEI. Trimming removed 4 bases at V and 4 bases at J, with 13 bases between. The CDR3 here is CASSATPSGTEAFF. The CDR3 DNA is TGTGCCAGCAGTGCAACCCCGTCGGGCACTGAAGCTTTCTTT.

This rearrangement joins TRBV6-2 or TRBV6-3 to TRBJ1-2; D uncertain. The CDR3 has 12 residues. V was pared by 2 bases and J by 5 bases, with 6 bases between. The germline V gene has CDR1 MNHEY and CDR2 SVGEGT. The CDR3 spells CASSYGGYGYTF. CDR3 sequence (DNA): TGTGCCAGCAGTTACGGCGGTTATGGCTACACCTTC.

This clonotype came up many times. The rearrangement joins TRBV12-3 or TRBV12-4 to TRBJ1-2; D gene uncertain. The CDR3 sequence is 12 residues long. Between the trimmed V and J ends, which lost 1 base and 8 bases, there was a span of 8 bases. The CDR3 here is CASSLDAEGYTF. The CDR3 DNA reads as TGTGCCAGCAGTTTAGATGCGGAAGGCTACACCTTC.

This sequence joins TRBV9 and TRBJ2-2; D is ambiguous. V was cut by 3 bases and J by 3 bases, with 9 bases left in between. This CDR3 comprises 14 residues. The germline CDR1 and CDR2 sequences are SGDLS and YYNGEE. The CDR3 sequence is CASSALGHTGELFF. The CDR3 nucleotides read TGTGCCAGCAGCGCATTAGGCCACACCGGGGAGCTGTTTTTT.

The J gene is TRBJ2-7, the V gene TRBV25-1; possibly TRBD1 for D (7 bases). Trimming took off 6 bases at V and 0 bases at J, with 12 bases between the two ends. The germline CDR1 and CDR2 sequences are MGHDK and SYGVNS. The CDR3 is made up of 14 amino acids. The DNA for the CDR3 is TGTGCCAGCAGAGCCAGGGGGGTCTCCTACGAGCAGTACTTC. Translated: CASRARGVSYEQYF.

Details on this clonotype: An end of the junction differs from the germline gene, which may be a read error. J is TRBJ2-7 and V is TRBV10-3, with D perhaps being TRBD1 or TRBD2 (5 bases each). The CDR3 totals 12 residues. Germline-derived CDR1 and CDR2 are ENHRY and SYGVKD. CDR3 DNA sequence: TGTGCCAGCAGTTACGAGGGGACCGAGCAGTACTTC. As protein: CASSYEGTEQYF.

Turning to this clonotype: Mismatch with germline at one junction end may stem from a read error. The chain recombines TRBV9 with TRBJ1-2, with D perhaps matching TRBD1 (6 bases). The CDR3 spans 13 residues. Germline V gives CDR1 SGDLS, CDR2 YYNGEE. In DNA form, the CDR3 reads TGTGCCAACAGCTTGAGCAGGGGTAGTGGCTACACCTTC. It encodes CANSLSRGSGYTF.

As for this clonotype: This sequence may be a read error, since a much larger clone differs from it by one base. V is TRBV7-9 and J is TRBJ1-6, with 7 bases that match TRBD1. Germline loops: CDR1 SEHNR, CDR2 FQNEAQ (reference sequence). The CDR3 length is 15 residues. The DNA of the CDR3 is TGTGCCAGCAGCCCGAGACAGGGAATGAATTCACCCCCCCACTTT. Protein sequence: CASSPRQGMNSPPHF.

This chain joins TRBV9 and TRBJ2-2, with 7 bases that match TRBD2. Unmatched junction bases numbered 8, after V lost 0 bases and J lost 3 bases. Germline V gene lookup returns CDR1 SGDLS and CDR2 YYNGEE. The CDR3 loop spans 17 amino acids. Here the CDR3 DNA reads TGTGCCAGCAGCGTAGGACCTAGCGGATGGTACACCGGGGAGCTGTTTTTT. Encoded protein: CASSVGPSGWYTGELFF. Full variable domain (outside the CDR3, taken from reference TRBV9 and TRBJ2-2): DSGVTQTPKHLITATGQRVTLRCSPRSGDLSVYWYQQSLDQGLQFLIQYYNGEERAKGNILERFSAQQFPDLHSELNLSSLELGDSALYFCASSVGPSGWYTGELFFGEGSRLTVL.

This clonotype was recorded a few times. The chain uses TRBV19 and TRBJ1-2, with TRBD1 matching 11 bases. Trimming cost V 6 bases and J 3 bases; bases outside gene matches: 6. There are 15 residues in the CDR3. The V gene's germline CDR1 is LNHDA and CDR2 SQIVND (reference sequence). CDR3 nucleotides: TGTGCCAGTAGGGTGGACAGGGGGCCGGACTATGGCTACACCTTC. Translation: CASRVDRGPDYGYTF.

The chain uses TRBV10-3 and TRBJ2-5; 11 nucleotides agree with TRBD1. The CDR3 is 19 amino acids. Germline V CDR1 and CDR2: ENHRY, SYGVKD. This CDR3 is CAMTGTGGREGLAIGTQYF. Written as DNA, the CDR3 is TGTGCTATGACCGGGACAGGGGGTCGTGAAGGTCTCGCCATCGGGACCCAGTACTTC.

The gene calls are TRBV14 and TRBJ2-7; D remains ambiguous. Trimming shortened V by 2 bases and J by 1 base, and 12 bases separated the two germline ends. The CDR3 consists of 15 residues. CDR1 and CDR2 (germline): SGHDN, FVKESK. In nucleotides, the CDR3 is TGTGCCAGCAGCCAAACGGGTTTGCAATCCTACGAGCAGTACTTC. Translated, it gives CASSQTGLQSYEQYF. Supplemented by reference TRBV14 and TRBJ2-7, the full variable domain reads EAGVTQFPSHSVIEKGQTVTLRCDPISGHDNLYWYRRVMGKEIKFLLHFVKESKQDESGMPNNRFLAERTGGTYSTLKVQPAELEDSGVYFCASSQTGLQSYEQYFGPGTRLTVT.

This chain connects TRBV29-1 to TRBJ1-2, with D unclear. With 7 bases removed from V and 9 bases from J, the gap between germline ends came to 15 bases. This CDR3 comprises 11 residues. In germline, CDR1 is SQVTM, CDR2 ANQGSEA. The CDR3 nucleotides read TGCAGCGGCACTGTAGGAGGGAGCTACACCTTC. Translated: CSGTVGGSYTF.

In regard to this clonotype: Given a much more abundant clone one base away, this may be a read error. Given the absence of the conserved phenylalanine or tryptophan at the CDR3 end, a read error is likely. The V and J genes are TRBV20-1 and TRBJ2-7, with D possibly matching TRBD2 (5 bases). The V gene lost 3 bases and the J gene lost 6 bases, with 12 bases spanning the gap. Germline V gene sequence: CDR1 DFQATT, CDR2 SNEGSKA (reference sequence). The CDR3 is 12 amino acids. CDR3 nucleotides: TGCAGTGCTAGGTTTGAGGGTCTCGAGCAGTACCTC. It yields the protein CSARFEGLEQYL.

As for this clonotype: One junction end does not reproduce the germline sequence, and a read error may be involved. The rearrangement uses TRBV10-3 and TRBJ1-2; tentative D call: TRBD1 (5 bases). Germline V gene data show CDR1 as ENHRY and CDR2 as SYGVKD. CDR3 length equals 15 residues. CDR3: CASSQNRDGNYGYTF. CDR3 in DNA: TGTGCCAGCAGTCAGAACCGGGACGGAAACTATGGCTACACCTTC.

The chain's CDR3 is CANSPGLGRNQPQHF. CDR3 DNA: TGTGCCAACAGCCCGGGCCTCGGGAGGAATCAGCCCCAGCATTTT. The chain uses TRBV2 and TRBJ1-5, with no clear D. The CDR3 is made up of 15 amino acids. Deletions cut 10 bases from V and 4 bases from J, with 20 bases between. Germline V gene sequence: CDR1 SNHLY, CDR2 FYNNEI.